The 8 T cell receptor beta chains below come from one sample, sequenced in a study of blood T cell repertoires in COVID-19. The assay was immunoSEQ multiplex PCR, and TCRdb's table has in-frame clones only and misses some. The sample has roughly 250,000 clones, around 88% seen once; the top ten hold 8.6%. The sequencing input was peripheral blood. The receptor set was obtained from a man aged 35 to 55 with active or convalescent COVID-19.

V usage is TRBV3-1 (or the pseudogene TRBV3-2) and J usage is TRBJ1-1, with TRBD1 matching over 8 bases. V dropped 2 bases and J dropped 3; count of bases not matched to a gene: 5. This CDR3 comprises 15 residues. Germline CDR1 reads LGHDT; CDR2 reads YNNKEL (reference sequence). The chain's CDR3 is CASSQLGTGDTEAFF. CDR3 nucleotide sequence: TGTGCCAGCAGCCAACTCGGGACAGGCGACACTGAAGCTTTCTTT.

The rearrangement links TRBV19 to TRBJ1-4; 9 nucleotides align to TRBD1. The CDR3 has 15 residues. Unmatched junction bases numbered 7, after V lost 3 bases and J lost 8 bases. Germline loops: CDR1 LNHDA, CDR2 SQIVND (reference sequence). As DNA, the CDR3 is TGTGCCAGTAGTATTCCTGGACAGGGGAAAGAAAAACTGTTTTTT. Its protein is CASSIPGQGKEKLFF.

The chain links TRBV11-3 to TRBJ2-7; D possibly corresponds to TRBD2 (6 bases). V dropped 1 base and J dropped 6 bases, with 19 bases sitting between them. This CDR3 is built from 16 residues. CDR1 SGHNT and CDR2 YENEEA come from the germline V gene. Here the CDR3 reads CASSLAHWGDGGEQYF. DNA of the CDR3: TGTGCCAGCAGCTTAGCCCACTGGGGGGACGGGGGCGAGCAGTACTTC. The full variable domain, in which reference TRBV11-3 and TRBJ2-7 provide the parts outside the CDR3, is EAGVVQSPRYKIIEKKQPVAFWCNPISGHNTLYWYLQNLGQGPELLIRYENEEAVDDSQLPKDRFSAERLKGVDSTLKIQPAELGDSAVYLCASSLAHWGDGGEQYFGPGTRLTVT.

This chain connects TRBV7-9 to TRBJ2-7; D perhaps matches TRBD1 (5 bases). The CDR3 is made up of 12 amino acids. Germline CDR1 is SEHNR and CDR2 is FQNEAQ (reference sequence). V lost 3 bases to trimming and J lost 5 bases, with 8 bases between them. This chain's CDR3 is CASSFQGNEQYF. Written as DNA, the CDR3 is TGTGCCAGCAGCTTCCAGGGAAACGAGCAGTACTTC.

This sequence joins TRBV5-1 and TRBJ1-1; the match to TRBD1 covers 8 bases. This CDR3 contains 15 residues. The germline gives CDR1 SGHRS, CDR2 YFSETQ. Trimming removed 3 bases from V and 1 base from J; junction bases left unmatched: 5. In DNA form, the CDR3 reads TGCGCCAGCAGCTGGGGGACAGGACAGAACACTGAAGCTTTCTTT. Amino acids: CASSWGTGQNTEAFF.

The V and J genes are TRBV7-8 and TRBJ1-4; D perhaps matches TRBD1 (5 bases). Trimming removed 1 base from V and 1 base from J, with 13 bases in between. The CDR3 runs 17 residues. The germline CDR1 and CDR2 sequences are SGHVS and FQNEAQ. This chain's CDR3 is CASSLGLDSRTNEKLFF. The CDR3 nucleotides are TGTGCCAGCAGCTTAGGCCTCGACAGCCGAACTAATGAAAAACTGTTTTTT.

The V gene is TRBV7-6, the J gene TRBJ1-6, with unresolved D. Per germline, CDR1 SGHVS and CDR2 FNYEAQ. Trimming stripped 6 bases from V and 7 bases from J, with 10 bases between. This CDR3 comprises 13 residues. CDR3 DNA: TGTGCCAGCAGGGGTGGGCTCAATTCACCCCTCCACTTT. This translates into CASRGGLNSPLHF.

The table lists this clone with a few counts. The CDR3 loop is CASSLGQGYSPLHF. CDR3 in DNA: TGTGCCAGTAGCCTGGGACAGGGTTATTCACCCCTCCACTTT. The rearrangement uses TRBV19 and TRBJ1-6, with TRBD1 matching 9 bases. This CDR3 contains 14 residues. The germline V gene has CDR1 LNHDA and CDR2 SQIVND (reference sequence). With V trimmed by 6 bases and J by 8 bases, 5 bases remained unmatched.